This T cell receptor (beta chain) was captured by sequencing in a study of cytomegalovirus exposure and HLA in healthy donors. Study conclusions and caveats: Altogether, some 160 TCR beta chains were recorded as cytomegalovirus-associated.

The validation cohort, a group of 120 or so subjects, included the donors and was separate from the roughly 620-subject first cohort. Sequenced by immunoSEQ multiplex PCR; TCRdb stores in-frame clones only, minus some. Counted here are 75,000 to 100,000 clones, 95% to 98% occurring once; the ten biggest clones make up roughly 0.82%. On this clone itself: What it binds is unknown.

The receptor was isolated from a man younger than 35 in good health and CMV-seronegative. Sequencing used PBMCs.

In nucleotides, the CDR3 is TGTGCCAGCAGCCTGTACAGGGGCAATGAGCAGTTCTTC. Its translation: CASSLYRGNEQFF. The gene calls are TRBV7-3 and TRBJ2-1; 7 bases agree with TRBD1. The germline gives CDR1 SGHTA, CDR2 FQGTGA. V was clipped by 5 bases and J by 6 bases; unmatched bases: 4. This CDR3 contains 13 residues.